This TCR beta chain was sequenced during a study of CD8+CD57+ T cells in acquired aplastic anemia. By flow cytometry, patients selected for sequencing had shown an expansion of CD8+CD57+ cells. This clonotype has only a few counts. The junction had 7 bases not matched to a gene; V was cut back by 5 bases and J by 5 bases. The CDR3 consists of 14 residues. Germline V gene sequence: CDR1 KGHDR, CDR2 SFDVKD. Genomic DNA templated the TCR beta VDJ and CDR3 profiling. A single record per CDR3 protein comes from TCRdb applying MiXCR to the reads. This table holds 190,000 or so distinct CDR3 sequences, over 40% found once.

Sequenced: sorted CD4+, CD8+, or CD8+CD57+ T cells (not recorded which) from PBMCs. The chain joins TRBV24-1 to TRBJ2-7; 8 positions agree with TRBD1. The clonotype originates from a human donor with aplastic anemia. For the CDR3, the DNA is TGTGCCACCAGTGCGGGACAGGATCGGGACGAGCAGTACTTC. It encodes CATSAGQDRDEQYF.